A selection of T cell receptor beta chains follows, all from one sample in a study of blood T cells in healthy people across ages. TCRdb analysed the 5' RACE reads with MiXCR anew, one entry per CDR3 protein. The top ten clones hold over 7% of a sample with 1.5 million to 2 million distinct CDR3 sequences, approximately 30% of them seen once. The sample taken for sequencing was blood. These receptors all stem from a young woman in good health. The CDR3 runs from the conserved cysteine through the conserved F or W. The D gene is left open where the match is weak. Some rows have no size entry. The others give once, few or many, or a class for an expanded clone.

J gene	D gene	clone size	V gene	CDR3 length	CDR3 protein	CDR3 DNA
TRBJ2-7	NA	NA	TRBV18	15	CANSPGTGGLYEQYF	TGTGCCAACTCTCCCGGGACTGGCGGACTCTACGAGCAGTACTTC
TRBJ2-5	NA	many	TRBV5-5	15	CASSMTGLPGETQYF	TGTGCCAGCAGCATGACGGGACTCCCAGGGGAGACCCAGTACTTC
TRBJ2-7	NA	NA	TRBV5-1	11	CASSVVKEQYF	TGCGCCAGCAGTGTCGTGAAAGAGCAGTACTTC
TRBJ1-2	NA	NA	TRBV2	13	CASSVGHTYGYTF	TGTGCCAGCAGTGTGGGTCATACCTATGGCTACACCTTC
TRBJ2-1	NA	NA	TRBV20-1	14	CSARVIGTYNEQFF	TGCAGTGCTAGAGTTATAGGGACCTACAATGAGCAGTTCTTC
TRBJ2-3	NA	NA	TRBV7-2	13	CASSLAGGPTQYF	TGTGCCAGCAGCTTAGCTGGCGGACCGACGCAGTATTTT
TRBJ2-1	TRBD1	NA	TRBV4-1	22	CASSQAYGTGAAKHSSYNEQFF	TGCGCCAGCAGCCAAGCATATGGAACAGGGGCCGCTAAACACAGCTCCTACAATGAGCAGTTCTTC
TRBJ2-1	TRBD2	NA	TRBV24-1	14	CATRTSGRAHEQFF	TGTGCCACCAGGACTAGCGGGAGGGCTCATGAGCAGTTCTTC
TRBJ2-7	NA	few	TRBV6-6	14	CASSYSPDRYEQYF	TGTGCCAGCAGTTACAGCCCCGACAGATACGAGCAGTACTTC
TRBJ2-3	NA	few	TRBV21-1	14	CASSKGGQSDTQYF	TGTGCCAGCAGCAAAGGTGGACAGTCAGATACGCAGTATTTT
TRBJ2-7	TRBD2	few	TRBV20-1	15	CSARTNDRGGYEQYF	TGCAGTGCTAGAACGAACGATCGGGGGGGCTACGAGCAGTACTTC
TRBJ2-6	NA	NA	TRBV7-9	13	CASSWTGANVLTF	TGTGCCAGCAGCTGGACAGGGGCCAACGTCCTGACTTTC
TRBJ2-3	NA	NA	TRBV3-1	16	CASSPYYPGPIDTQYF	TGTGCCAGCAGCCCGTACTATCCGGGGCCGATAGATACGCAGTATTTT
TRBJ2-1	TRBD2	NA	TRBV7-2	17	CASSLEGVGLATNEQFF	TGTGCCAGCAGCTTAGAGGGTGTAGGACTAGCGACGAATGAGCAGTTCTTC
TRBJ2-5	TRBD1	many	TRBV5-1	15	CASSLAPGQQETQYF	TGCGCCAGCAGCTTGGCACCGGGACAGCAAGAGACCCAGTACTTC
TRBJ2-3	NA	few	TRBV3-1	13	CASSHFVGDTQYF	TGTGCCAGCAGCCATTTCGTTGGGGATACGCAGTATTTT
TRBJ2-1	NA	NA	TRBV19	15	CASSPLVGRYNEQFF	TGTGCCAGTAGTCCCCTAGTGGGAAGGTACAATGAGCAGTTCTTC
TRBJ2-5	NA	many	TRBV6-5	14	CASSYSLGGETQYF	TGTGCCAGCAGTTACTCTTTGGGAGGAGAGACCCAGTACTTC
TRBJ2-7	NA	few	TRBV11-2	15	CASSLDYREPYEQYF	TGTGCCAGCAGCTTAGATTATAGGGAACCCTACGAGCAGTACTTC
TRBJ2-7	NA	many	TRBV6-6	14	CASYEAGGLYEQYF	TGTGCCAGCTATGAGGCAGGGGGGTTGTACGAGCAGTACTTC
TRBJ2-5	NA	NA	TRBV7-9	14	CASREPGAGETQYF	TGTGCCAGCAGGGAGCCGGGGGCCGGGGAGACCCAGTACTTC
TRBJ1-5	NA	few	TRBV6-5	15	CASSYSSGMNQPQHF	TGTGCCAGCAGTTACTCGTCAGGGATGAATCAGCCCCAGCATTTT
TRBJ2-1	NA	NA	TRBV12-3/TRBV12-4	15	CTSTFSGRPYNEQFF	TGTACCAGCACTTTCTCGGGTCGACCCTACAATGAGCAGTTCTTC
TRBJ1-1	NA	few	TRBV6-5	15	CASSYSAGPNTEAFF	TGTGCCAGCAGTTACTCGGCAGGGCCGAACACTGAAGCTTTCTTT
TRBJ1-2	NA	few	TRBV19	12	CASRAFNYGYTF	TGTGCCAGTCGGGCCTTTAACTATGGCTACACCTTC
TRBJ1-2	NA	few	TRBV20-1	11	CSARGGFGYTF	TGCAGTGCTAGGGGGGGGTTTGGCTACACCTTC
TRBJ1-5	TRBD1	few	TRBV4-2	16	CASSQGQGAGNQPQHF	TGTGCCAGCAGCCAGGGACAGGGGGCGGGCAATCAGCCCCAGCATTTT
TRBJ2-1	TRBD2	few	TRBV20-1	14	CSARGGGDYNEQFF	TGCAGTGCTAGAGGTGGGGGGGACTACAATGAGCAGTTCTTC
TRBJ2-1	TRBD1	NA	TRBV20-1	18	CSARFRGLGTDLINEQFF	TGCAGTGCTAGGTTTAGGGGGCTTGGAACGGATCTCATCAATGAGCAGTTCTTC
TRBJ2-1	NA	many	TRBV29-1	12	CSAGFSYNEQFF	TGCAGCGCAGGATTCTCCTACAATGAGCAGTTCTTC
TRBJ2-1	NA	few	TRBV20-1	14	CSARPRTVSNEQFF	TGCAGTGCTAGACCAAGGACAGTAAGCAATGAGCAGTTCTTC
TRBJ2-1	TRBD2	NA	TRBV7-9	15	CASSSLAGEGNEQFF	TGTGCCAGCAGTTCACTAGCGGGAGAAGGCAATGAGCAGTTCTTC
TRBJ2-7	NA	few	TRBV6-5	15	CASSYSTGPSYVQYF	TGTGCCAGCAGTTATTCAACAGGTCCCTCCTACGTGCAGTACTTC